Listed below are T cell receptor beta chains from one sample, sequenced in a study of graft-versus-host responses after intestinal transplantation. The method was immunoSEQ multiplex PCR; TCRdb's version includes in-frame clones alone and lacks a portion of them. The data contain some 14,000 clones, 67% of them singletons. The material was ileum tissue, obtained approximately 670 days after intestinal transplantation. Source of these receptors: a human patient who received an intestinal transplant, so some T cells may come from the graft donor. CDR3s include the opening cysteine and the closing phenylalanine or tryptophan. Each record gives: J gene, D gene, clone size, V gene, CDR3 DNA, CDR3 protein. A D gene is named only where the DNA matches it firmly. The size field is filled for only some rows; it gives once, few, many or a size class.

>TRBJ2-3|TRBD2|-|TRBV7-2
TGTGCCAGCAGCTTACTAGCGGGGGGAACAGATACGCAGTATTTT
CASSLLAGGTDTQYF
>TRBJ1-5|TRBD1|-|TRBV4-3
TGCGCCAGCAGCCTGGACAGGGGATGGGATCAGCCCCAGCATTTT
CASSLDRGWDQPQHF
>TRBJ1-1|-|-|TRBV13
TGTGCCAGCAGCCCTCCACAGGGACGGGCTTTCTTT
CASSPPQGRAFF
>TRBJ1-5|TRBD1|medium-sized|TRBV7-2
TGTGCCAGCAGCCCCGGGACAGGGGGCGAAGGCCCCAATCAGCCCCAGCATTTT
CASSPGTGGEGPNQPQHF
>TRBJ2-3|TRBD2|-|TRBV10-3
TGTGCCATCAGGGGGACAACTAGCGGGGGGGCAGATACGCAGTATTTT
CAIRGTTSGGADTQYF
>TRBJ2-5|-|-|TRBV5-1
TGCGCCAGCAGCTTGGGACAGCAGGCGGAGACCCAGTACTTC
CASSLGQQAETQYF
>TRBJ2-5|-|-|TRBV15
TGTGCCACCAGCAGATCTCCGGGGGTGGGAGAGACCCAGTACTTC
CATSRSPGVGETQYF
>TRBJ2-7|TRBD2|-|TRBV4-1
TGCGCCAGCAGCCAAGACTTTCTAGCGGGGGGCTACGAGCAGTACTTC
CASSQDFLAGGYEQYF
>TRBJ1-6|TRBD1|-|TRBV7-2
TGTGCCAGCAGCTTACATGACAGGGCTAATTCACCCCTCCACTTT
CASSLHDRANSPLHF
>TRBJ1-5|-|medium-sized|TRBV12-5
TGTGCTAGTGGTTTGGCAGGGAAACAGCCCCAGCATTTT
CASGLAGKQPQHF
>TRBJ2-5|-|once|TRBV27
TGTGCCAGCAGTTTACAGGAGACCCAGTACTTC
CASSLQETQYF
>TRBJ1-2|-|-|TRBV2
TGTGCCAGCAGTGACCTCCTCACCTCGGGCTATGGCTACACCTTC
CASSDLLTSGYGYTF
>TRBJ1-5|TRBD1|-|TRBV5-1
TGCGCCAGCGGATACAGGGGATACAATCAGCCCCAGCATTTT
CASGYRGYNQPQHF
>TRBJ1-2|-|-|TRBV2
TGTGCCAGCAGCCTCACCACGGGGGACTATGGCTACACCTTC
CASSLTTGDYGYTF
>TRBJ1-1|-|few|TRBV23-1
TGCGCCAGCAGTCAATCCCCCAGTATGAACACTGAAGCTTTCTTT
CASSQSPSMNTEAFF
>TRBJ2-1|TRBD2|-|TRBV9
TGTGCCAGCAGCGCCCGTACTTATAGCGGGGGAGCAAATGAGCAGTTCTTC
CASSARTYSGGANEQFF
>TRBJ1-2|TRBD1|-|TRBV30
TGTGCCTGGAGTGTAGGGACAGGGAATAACTATGGCTACACCTTC
CAWSVGTGNNYGYTF
>TRBJ1-1|-|-|TRBV5-6
TGTGCCAGCAGCAACAGTCCTGAAGCTTTCTTT
CASSNSPEAFF
>TRBJ2-3|TRBD2|-|TRBV4-3
TGCGCCAGCAGCCAAGGTCTAGCGGGGGGCACAGATACGCAGTATTTT
CASSQGLAGGTDTQYF
>TRBJ1-2|-|once|TRBV4-1
TGCGCCAGCAGCCAAGCGGGACACAGCTATGGCTACACCTTC
CASSQAGHSYGYTF
>TRBJ2-1|TRBD1|-|TRBV6-5
TGTGCCAGCAGTCGGGACAGGGTTTGGATCTTC
CASSRDRVWIF
>TRBJ2-6|TRBD1|-|TRBV5-6
TGTGCCAGCAGCTTGAGAGGGGGCCGTGGGGCCAACGTCCTGACTTTC
CASSLRGGRGANVLTF
>TRBJ2-5|-|-|TRBV2
TGTGCCAGCAGTGAGGAGGAGGCGGTTGGGACCCAGTACTTC
CASSEEEAVGTQYF
>TRBJ1-2|TRBD1|-|TRBV5-1
TGCGCCAGAATGCTCCGGGACAGGGAAGGCTACACCTTC
CARMLRDREGYTF
>TRBJ2-3|TRBD2|-|TRBV18
TGTGCCAGCTCACCACCGGTTAGCGGGGGGCCAGATACGCAGTATTTT
CASSPPVSGGPDTQYF
>TRBJ2-2|-|-|TRBV9
TGTGCCAGCAGCGCGATTTCAGGGTTGTCCACCGGGGAGCTGTTTTTT
CASSAISGLSTGELFF
>TRBJ2-7|TRBD1|once|TRBV6-1
TGTGCCAGCAGGCACCGGGACAGGGCCTACGAGCAGTACTTC
CASRHRDRAYEQYF
>TRBJ1-2|-|few|TRBV9
TGTGCCAGCAGCGCCCACAACGTTCTTAGCGGCTACACCTTC
CASSAHNVLSGYTF
>TRBJ2-7|-|-|TRBV4-3
TGCGCCAGCAGCCAAGAACACCAGGGGGGAATAATCTACGAGCAGTACTTC
CASSQEHQGGIIYEQYF
>TRBJ1-5|TRBD1|medium-sized|TRBV6-6
TGTGCCAGCACCGGGACAGGGGTAGGCAATCAGCCCCAGCATTTT
CASTGTGVGNQPQHF
>TRBJ2-5|-|-|TRBV2
TGTGCCAGCAGTACGGGAACCCGCCAAGAGACCCAGTACTTC
CASSTGTRQETQYF
>TRBJ2-7|-|-|TRBV30
TGTGCCTGGACCCTCGGCTACGAGCAGTACTTC
CAWTLGYEQYF
>TRBJ2-7|-|-|TRBV21-1
TGTGCCAGCAGCAAATTAAGTCTGGGACAGGGGCTCCACGAGCAGTACTTC
CASSKLSLGQGLHEQYF
>TRBJ2-5|-|-|TRBV10-1
TGCGCCAGCAGTGAGTTCCGAGCCGGAAGGGAGCAGTACTTC
CASSEFRAGREQYF
>TRBJ1-2|-|-|TRBV6-6
TGTGCCAGCAGTTTACAGGCATCTACTGGCTACACCTTC
CASSLQASTGYTF
>TRBJ2-5|-|once|TRBV7-2
TGTGCCAGCAGCTCCCGAGGGGGGGGGCAAGAGACCCAGTACTTC
CASSSRGGGQETQYF
>TRBJ1-1|-|once|TRBV29-1
TGCAGCGTTGATCGCGACAGACGCACGGCTTTCTTT
CSVDRDRRTAFF
>TRBJ1-1|-|-|TRBV4-3
TGCGCCAGCAGCCAAGATGAGAGGTCCCGCACTGAAGCTTTCTTT
CASSQDERSRTEAFF
>TRBJ2-1|-|few|TRBV11-2
TGTGCCAGCAGCGGGGGGGAGCAGTTCTTC
CASSGGEQFF
>TRBJ2-1|-|-|TRBV19
TGTGCCAGTAGTAACGGGGTTGAGCAGTTCTTC
CASSNGVEQFF
>TRBJ2-3|-|-|TRBV7-2
TGTGCCAGCAGCGCACTAGTTTCAGTTACAGATACGCAGTATTTT
CASSALVSVTDTQYF
>TRBJ1-2|-|-|TRBV30
TGTGCCTGGAGTGTAACCGGGGGGGAGGGCTACACCTTC
CAWSVTGGEGYTF
>TRBJ1-1|-|few|TRBV7-2
TGTGCCAGCAGCTTTTCTGTGAACACTGAAGCTTTCTTT
CASSFSVNTEAFF
>TRBJ1-3|-|-|TRBV4-3
TGCGCCAGCAGCCTTCACTGGGCTTTTCGCTCTGGAAACACCATATATTTT
CASSLHWAFRSGNTIYF
>TRBJ1-5|TRBD1|once|TRBV19
TGTGCCAGTAGTATGGGGCCGAAGGGGGCAAGCAATCAGCCCCAGCATTTT
CASSMGPKGASNQPQHF
>TRBJ2-3|-|once|TRBV6-1
TGTGCCAGCAGTGAAATTGGTGCGGTGGGTCTCCTCGACGCAGATACGCAGTATTTT
CASSEIGAVGLLDADTQYF
>TRBJ1-2|TRBD1|-|TRBV11-2
TGTGCCAGCAGCTTAGGACAGGGTAATGGCTACACCTTC
CASSLGQGNGYTF